What follows are 12 T cell receptor beta chains derived from one specimen sequenced in a study of blood T cell repertoires in COVID-19. Clones were sequenced by immunoSEQ multiplex PCR, and TCRdb holds only the in-frame ones, with some missing. In the table there are tens of thousands of clones, 87% of which are singletons. The specimen sequenced was peripheral blood. All receptors come from a male donor with acute or convalescent COVID-19.

V gene TRBV10-3 combines with J gene TRBJ2-3; 8 positions match TRBD1. In germline, CDR1 is ENHRY, CDR2 SYGVKD. The CDR3 has 16 amino acids. J lost 6 bases, V lost 3 bases, and 11 bases had no gene match. The CDR3: CAISERRGQGTDTQYF. The CDR3 nucleotides are TGTGCCATCAGTGAACGAAGAGGACAGGGAACGGATACGCAGTATTTT.

DNA for the CDR3: TGTGCCAGCAGCTTGGCGGCAGGCGAGACCCAGTACTTC. This gives the protein CASSLAAGETQYF. The chain has TRBV5-6 and TRBJ2-5; no clear D. Trimming removed 0 bases at V and 5 bases at J, with 8 bases between. CDR1 SGHDT and CDR2 YYEEEE come from the germline V gene. The CDR3 spans 13 residues.

This clone was seen a few times. The CDR3, as DNA: TGCAGCGTTGCCCACAGGGCTGGCTACACCTTC. Amino acid sequence: CSVAHRAGYTF. This chain links TRBV29-1 with TRBJ1-2; TRBD1 might be the D (6 bases). Germline CDR1 reads SQVTM; CDR2 reads ANQGSEA. Trimming left V 4 bases short and J 7 bases short, with 10 bases between. The CDR3 is 11 residues long.

The chain is built from TRBV11-3 and TRBJ1-4; TRBD1 matches 12 bases. V lost 4 bases, J lost 8 bases, and 17 bases stayed unmatched. Germline V gives CDR1 SGHNT, CDR2 YENEEA. The CDR3 runs to 19 residues. Written as DNA, the CDR3 is TGTGCCAGCAGCTCTACCCGGGGGTGGGACAGGGGGCGGCCGGAAAAACTGTTTTTT. Residues: CASSSTRGWDRGRPEKLFF.

This clone was found once. The V and J genes are TRBV11-2 and TRBJ2-7, with a possible D match to TRBD2 (5 bases). The V gene lost 0 bases and the J gene lost 6 bases, with 21 bases spanning the gap. The CDR3 consists of 17 residues. The germline V gene encodes CDR1 SGHAT and CDR2 FQNNGV. CDR3 region: CASSLDSGSSHLREQYF. The CDR3 DNA is TGTGCCAGCAGCTTAGATTCTGGGTCTAGCCACCTACGCGAGCAGTACTTC. The variable domain in full, completed from reference TRBV11-2 and TRBJ2-7, reads EAGVAQSPRYKIIEKRQSVAFWCNPISGHATLYWYQQILGQGPKLLIQFQNNGVVDDSQLPKDRFSAERLKGVDSTLKIQPAKLEDSAVYLCASSLDSGSSHLREQYFGPGTRLTVT.

The chain couples TRBV3-1 (or the pseudogene TRBV3-2) to TRBJ2-1; 9 bases map to TRBD1. CDR3 length: 15 residues. V shed 3 bases, J shed 5 bases, and the junction held 5 bases outside the gene matches. CDR1 LGHDT and CDR2 YNNKEL come from the germline V gene (reference sequence). The CDR3 loop is CASSQGQGLDNEQFF. CDR3 DNA sequence: TGTGCCAGCAGCCAGGGACAGGGTTTGGACAATGAGCAGTTCTTC.

This chain joins TRBV30 and TRBJ1-2; tentative D call: TRBD1 (6 bases). The ends were cut back, 4 bases at V and 1 base at J, with 13 bases in the middle. Germline V gene sequence: CDR1 GTSNPN, CDR2 SVGIG (reference sequence). The CDR3 totals 14 residues. The DNA for the CDR3 is TGTGCCTGGATCCCCCCACAGGGTAACTATGGCTACACCTTC. Its protein product is CAWIPPQGNYGYTF.

The V and J genes are TRBV7-8 and TRBJ1-2, with 11 bases matching TRBD1. The CDR3 has 16 residues. Germline values: CDR1 SGHVS, CDR2 FQNEAQ. V shed 0 bases and J 4 bases; nucleotides not matched to a gene: 4. CDR3 DNA: TGTGCCAGCAGCTTAGCTTGGACAGGGGGCGGCTATGGCTACACCTTC. Its translation: CASSLAWTGGGYGYTF.

This clone was counted a few times. The chain is built from TRBV2 and TRBJ2-6; 9 bases are a match to TRBD1. The CDR3 spans 14 residues. V lost 8 bases, J lost 4 bases, and 3 bases stayed unmatched. The V gene's germline CDR1 is SNHLY and CDR2 FYNNEI. CDR3 sequence reads: CASLQGAGANVLTF. As DNA, the CDR3 is TGTGCCAGCCTACAGGGGGCCGGGGCCAACGTCCTGACTTTC. The full variable domain, its missing parts supplied by reference TRBV2 and TRBJ2-6, is EPEVTQTPSHQVTQMGQEVILRCVPISNHLYFYWYRQILGQKVEFLVSFYNNEISEKSEIFDDQFSVERPDGSNFTLKIRSTKLEDSAMYFCASLQGAGANVLTFGAGSRLTVL.

The chain is built from TRBV12-3 or TRBV12-4 and TRBJ1-2; D may be TRBD1 (6 bases). V lost 8 bases and J 5 bases, leaving 15 bases between the germline ends. The CDR3 has 13 amino acids. CDR3 DNA: TGTGCCAGCTCCCCGGACAGCTCTTATGGCTACACCTTC. It translates to CASSPDSSYGYTF.

This clone appeared a few times. The rearrangement joins TRBV20-1 to TRBJ1-5; D is ambiguous. Germline V CDR1 and CDR2: DFQATT, SNEGSKA (reference sequence). V lost 3 bases and J 1 base, leaving 13 bases between the germline ends. The CDR3 has 15 amino acids. The CDR3 loop reads CSASLLTGSNQPQHF. The CDR3 DNA reads as TGCAGTGCTAGTTTGCTGACGGGGAGCAATCAGCCCCAGCATTTT.

The rearrangement uses TRBV6-5 and TRBJ1-1; 9 bases align to TRBD1. Trimming removed 5 bases from V and 4 bases from J; junction bases left unmatched: 8. The CDR3 totals 15 residues. CDR1 and CDR2 from the germline V gene are MNHEY and SVGAGI. The CDR3 region is CASSRDRAISTEAFF. The CDR3, as DNA: TGTGCCAGCAGTCGGGACAGGGCAATTTCCACTGAAGCTTTCTTT.